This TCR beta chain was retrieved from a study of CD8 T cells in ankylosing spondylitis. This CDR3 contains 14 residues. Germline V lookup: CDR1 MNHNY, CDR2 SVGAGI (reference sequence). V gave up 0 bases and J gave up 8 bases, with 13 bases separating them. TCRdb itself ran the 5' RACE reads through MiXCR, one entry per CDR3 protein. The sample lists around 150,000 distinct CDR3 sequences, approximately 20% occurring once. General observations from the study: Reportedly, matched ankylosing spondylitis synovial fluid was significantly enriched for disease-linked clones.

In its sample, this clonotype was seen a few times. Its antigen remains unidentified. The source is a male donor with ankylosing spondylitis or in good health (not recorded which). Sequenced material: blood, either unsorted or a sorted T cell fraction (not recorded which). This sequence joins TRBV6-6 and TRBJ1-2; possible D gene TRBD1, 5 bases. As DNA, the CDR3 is TGTGCCAGCAGTTACTCAAGTTTAGGGGCCGGCTACACCTTC. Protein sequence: CASSYSSLGAGYTF.